This T cell receptor (beta chain) was found in a study of shared clonotypes between healthy human individuals. Sequencing used immunoSEQ multiplex PCR; TCRdb keeps in-frame clones, though not all of them. The data show some 2.1 million clones, with approximately 94% seen just once and roughly 1% held by the top ten. The naive CD8 population came from CD45RO-negative cells selected for CCR7, without terminally differentiated effector memory CD45RA+ cells. Germline-derived CDR1 and CDR2 are SNHLY and FYNNEI. The CDR3 totals 14 residues. Between the trimmed V and J ends, which lost 2 bases and 1 base, there was a span of 6 bases.

Sequencing was done on a sample of naive CD8+ T cells sorted from blood. This receptor was identified in a man younger than 35 in good health. The chain joins TRBV2 to TRBJ1-3, with D uncertain. CDR3 region: CASSETRSGNTIYF. The CDR3 coding sequence is TGTGCCAGCAGTGAAACCAGATCTGGAAACACCATATATTTT.